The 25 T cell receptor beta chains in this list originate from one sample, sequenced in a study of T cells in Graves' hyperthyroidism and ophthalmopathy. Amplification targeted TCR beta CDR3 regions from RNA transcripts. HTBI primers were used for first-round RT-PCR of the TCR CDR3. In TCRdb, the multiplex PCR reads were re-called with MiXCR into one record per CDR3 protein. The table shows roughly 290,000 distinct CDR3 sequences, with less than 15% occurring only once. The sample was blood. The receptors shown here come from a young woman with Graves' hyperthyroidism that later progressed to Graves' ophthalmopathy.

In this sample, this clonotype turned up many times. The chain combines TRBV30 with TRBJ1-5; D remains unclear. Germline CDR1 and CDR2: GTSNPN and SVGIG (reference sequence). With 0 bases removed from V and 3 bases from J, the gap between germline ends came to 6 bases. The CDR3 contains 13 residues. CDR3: CAWSVGINQPQHF. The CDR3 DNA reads TGTGCCTGGAGTGTAGGTATCAATCAGCCCCAGCATTTT.

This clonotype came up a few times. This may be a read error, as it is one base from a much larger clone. The CDR3 DNA reads as TGTGCCAGCATCCTAGTAGCGGATCCTACCTACGAGCAGTACTTC. Its translation is CASILVADPTYEQYF. The chain combines TRBV7-2 with TRBJ2-7; tentatively, D is TRBD2 (6 bases). The CDR3 is 15 residues long. From germline, CDR1 is SGHTA and CDR2 FQGNSA. The ends were cut back, 7 bases at V and 2 bases at J, with 18 bases in the middle.

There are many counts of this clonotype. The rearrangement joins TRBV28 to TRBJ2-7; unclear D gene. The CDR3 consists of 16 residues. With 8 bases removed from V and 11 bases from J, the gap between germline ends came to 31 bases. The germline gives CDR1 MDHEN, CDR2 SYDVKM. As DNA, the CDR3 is TGTGCCAGCTGCCGAAAACAGTCGCTCCGAGACGCCCAGGAGTACTTC. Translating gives CASCRKQSLRDAQEYF.

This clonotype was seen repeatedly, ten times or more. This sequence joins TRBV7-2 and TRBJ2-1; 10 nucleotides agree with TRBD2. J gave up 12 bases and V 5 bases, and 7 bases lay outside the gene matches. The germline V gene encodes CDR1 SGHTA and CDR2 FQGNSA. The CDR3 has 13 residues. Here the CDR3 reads CASSGRLAGWQFF. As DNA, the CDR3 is TGTGCCAGCAGCGGCAGACTAGCGGGCTGGCAGTTCTTC.

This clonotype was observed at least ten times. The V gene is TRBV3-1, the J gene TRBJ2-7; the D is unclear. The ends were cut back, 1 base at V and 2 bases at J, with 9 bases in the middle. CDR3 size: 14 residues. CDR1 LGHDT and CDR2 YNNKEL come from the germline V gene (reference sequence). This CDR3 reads CASSQASPTYEQYF. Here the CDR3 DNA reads TGTGCCAGCAGCCAAGCGTCCCCTACCTACGAGCAGTACTTC.

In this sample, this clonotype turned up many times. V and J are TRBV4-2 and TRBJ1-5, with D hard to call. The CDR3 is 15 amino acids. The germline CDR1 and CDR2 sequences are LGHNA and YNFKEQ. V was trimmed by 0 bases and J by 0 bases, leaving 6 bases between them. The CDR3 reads CASSQERYSNQPQHF. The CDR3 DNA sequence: TGTGCCAGCAGCCAAGAGAGGTATAGCAATCAGCCCCAGCATTTT.

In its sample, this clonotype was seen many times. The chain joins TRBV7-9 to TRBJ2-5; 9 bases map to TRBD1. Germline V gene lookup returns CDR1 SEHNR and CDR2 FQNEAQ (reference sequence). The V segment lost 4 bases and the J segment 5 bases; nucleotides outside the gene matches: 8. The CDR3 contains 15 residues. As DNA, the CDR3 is TGTGCCAGCAGCTCGATGGGACAGGGAGGCGAGACCCAGTACTTC. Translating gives CASSSMGQGGETQYF.

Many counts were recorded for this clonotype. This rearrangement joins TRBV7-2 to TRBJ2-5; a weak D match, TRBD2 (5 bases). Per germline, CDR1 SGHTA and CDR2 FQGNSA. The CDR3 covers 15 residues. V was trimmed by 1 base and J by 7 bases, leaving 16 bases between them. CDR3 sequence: CASSLGGPSRGTQYF. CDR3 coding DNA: TGTGCCAGCAGCTTAGGTGGGCCGAGCCGGGGGACCCAGTACTTC.

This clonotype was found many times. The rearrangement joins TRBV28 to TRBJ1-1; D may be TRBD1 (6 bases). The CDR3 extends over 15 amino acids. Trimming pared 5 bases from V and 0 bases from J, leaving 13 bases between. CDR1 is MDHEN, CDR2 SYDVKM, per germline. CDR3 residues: CASSKTTGMNTEAFF. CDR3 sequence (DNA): TGTGCCAGCAGTAAAACAACAGGGATGAACACTGAAGCTTTCTTT.

This chain's CDR3 is CASRLRGRGGTDTQYF. The DNA for the CDR3 is TGTGCCAGCCGGCTAAGGGGGCGCGGGGGCACAGATACGCAGTATTTT. V gene TRBV3-2 combines with J gene TRBJ2-3; TRBD1, as called in the table, went unchecked against the DNA. TRBV3-2 is termed a pseudogene. The CDR3 is 16 residues long.

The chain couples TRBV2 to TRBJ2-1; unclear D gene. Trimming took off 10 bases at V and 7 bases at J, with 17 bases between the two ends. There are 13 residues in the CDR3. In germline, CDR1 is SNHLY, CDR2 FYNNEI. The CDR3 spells CATQNGVPNEQFF. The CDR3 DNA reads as TGTGCCACCCAAAATGGTGTTCCGAATGAGCAGTTCTTC.

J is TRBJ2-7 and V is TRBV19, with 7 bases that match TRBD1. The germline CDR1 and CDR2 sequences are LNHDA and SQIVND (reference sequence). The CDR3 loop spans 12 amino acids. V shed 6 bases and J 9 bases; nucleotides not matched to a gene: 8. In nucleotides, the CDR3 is TGTGCCAGTAGCCCACAGGGGATCGCGCAGTACTTC. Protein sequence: CASSPQGIAQYF.

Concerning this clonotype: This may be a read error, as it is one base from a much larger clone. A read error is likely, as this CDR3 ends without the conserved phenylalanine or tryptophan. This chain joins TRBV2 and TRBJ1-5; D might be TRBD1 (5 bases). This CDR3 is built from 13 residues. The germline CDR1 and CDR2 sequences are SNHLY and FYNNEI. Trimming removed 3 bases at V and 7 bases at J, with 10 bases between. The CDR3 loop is CASSEEGYQPQHL. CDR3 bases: TGTGCCAGCAGTGAGGAGGGGTACCAGCCCCAGCATCTT.

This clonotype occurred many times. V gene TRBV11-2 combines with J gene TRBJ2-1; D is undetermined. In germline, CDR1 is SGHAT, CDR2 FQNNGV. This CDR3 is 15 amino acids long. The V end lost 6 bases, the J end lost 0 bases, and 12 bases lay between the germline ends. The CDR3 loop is CASSLAASSYNEQFF. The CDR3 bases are TGTGCCAGCAGTCTGGCGGCATCCTCCTACAATGAGCAGTTCTTC.

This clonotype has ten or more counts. CDR3 protein: CASREGARNEQFF. CDR3 nucleotides: TGTGCCAGCAGAGAGGGGGCTCGGAATGAGCAGTTCTTC. The chain joins TRBV11-2 to TRBJ2-1; 7 bases agree with TRBD1. Per the germline V gene, CDR1 is SGHAT and CDR2 is FQNNGV. CDR3 size: 13 residues. V lost 6 bases, J lost 7 bases, and 6 bases stayed unmatched.

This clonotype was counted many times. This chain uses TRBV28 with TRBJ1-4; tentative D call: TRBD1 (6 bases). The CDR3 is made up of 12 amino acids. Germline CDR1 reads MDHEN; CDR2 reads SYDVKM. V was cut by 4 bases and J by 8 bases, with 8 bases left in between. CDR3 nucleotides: TGTGCCAGCAGTTGGGGGCGGGAAAAACTGTTTTTT. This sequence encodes CASSWGREKLFF.

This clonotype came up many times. CDR3 bases: TGTGCCTGGAGACTGTTTGCGGGGGGGGAGACCCAGTACTTC. Its translation: CAWRLFAGGETQYF. The V call is TRBV30, the J call TRBJ2-5; 9 nucleotides match TRBD2. Germline V gives CDR1 GTSNPN, CDR2 SVGIG (reference sequence). The V and J ends lost 3 bases and 5 bases, in that order; junction bases with no gene match: 7. This CDR3 has 14 residues.

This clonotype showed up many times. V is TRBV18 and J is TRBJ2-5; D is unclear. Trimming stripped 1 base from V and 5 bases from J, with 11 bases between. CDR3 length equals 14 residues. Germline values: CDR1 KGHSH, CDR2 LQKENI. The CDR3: CASSPRPMTETQYF. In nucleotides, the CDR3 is TGTGCCAGCTCACCACGACCCATGACGGAGACCCAGTACTTC.

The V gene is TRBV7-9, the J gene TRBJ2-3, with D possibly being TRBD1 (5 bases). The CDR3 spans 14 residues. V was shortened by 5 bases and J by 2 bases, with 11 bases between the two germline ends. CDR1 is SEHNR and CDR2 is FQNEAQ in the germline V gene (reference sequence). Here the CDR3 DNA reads TGTGCCAGCAGCGTTCTGGGGCTCACAGATACGCAGTATTTT. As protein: CASSVLGLTDTQYF.

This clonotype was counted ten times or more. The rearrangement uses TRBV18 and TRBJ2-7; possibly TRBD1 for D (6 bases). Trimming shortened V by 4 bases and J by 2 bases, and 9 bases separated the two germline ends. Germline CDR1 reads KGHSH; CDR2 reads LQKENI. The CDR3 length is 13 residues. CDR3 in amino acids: CASSRQAPYEQYF. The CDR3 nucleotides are TGTGCCAGCTCACGACAGGCACCCTACGAGCAGTACTTC. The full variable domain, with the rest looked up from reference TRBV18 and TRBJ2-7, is NAGVMQNPRHLVRRRGQEARLRCSPMKGHSHVYWYRQLPEEGLKFMVYLQKENIIDESGMPKERFSAEFPKEGPSILRIQQVVRGDSAAYFCASSRQAPYEQYFGPGTRLTVT.

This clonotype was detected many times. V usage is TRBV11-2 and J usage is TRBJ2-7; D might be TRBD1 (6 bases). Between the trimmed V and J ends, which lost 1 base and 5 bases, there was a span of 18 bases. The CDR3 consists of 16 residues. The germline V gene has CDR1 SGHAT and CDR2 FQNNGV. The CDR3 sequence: CASSLVQGKGGNEQYF. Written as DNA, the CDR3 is TGTGCCAGCAGCTTAGTCCAGGGGAAGGGTGGGAACGAGCAGTACTTC.

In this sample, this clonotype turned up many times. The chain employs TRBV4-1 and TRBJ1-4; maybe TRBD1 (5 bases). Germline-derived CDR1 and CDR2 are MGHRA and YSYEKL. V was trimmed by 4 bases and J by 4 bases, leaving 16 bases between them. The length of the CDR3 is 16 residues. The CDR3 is CASSPVVGTDNEKLFF. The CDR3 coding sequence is TGCGCCAGCAGCCCGGTCGTGGGGACGGATAATGAAAAACTGTTTTTT.

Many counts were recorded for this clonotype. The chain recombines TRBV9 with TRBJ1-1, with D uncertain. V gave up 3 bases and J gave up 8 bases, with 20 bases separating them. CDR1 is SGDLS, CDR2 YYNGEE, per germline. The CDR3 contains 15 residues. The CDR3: CASSADGNLGSEAFF. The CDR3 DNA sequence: TGTGCCAGCAGCGCTGACGGTAACCTGGGCAGCGAAGCTTTCTTT.

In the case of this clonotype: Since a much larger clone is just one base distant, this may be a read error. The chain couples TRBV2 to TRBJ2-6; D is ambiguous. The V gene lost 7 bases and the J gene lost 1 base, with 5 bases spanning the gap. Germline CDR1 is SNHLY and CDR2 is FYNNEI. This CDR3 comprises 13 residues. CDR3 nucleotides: TGTGCCAGCAAGGAGTCTGGGGCCAACGTCCTGACTTTC. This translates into CASKESGANVLTF.

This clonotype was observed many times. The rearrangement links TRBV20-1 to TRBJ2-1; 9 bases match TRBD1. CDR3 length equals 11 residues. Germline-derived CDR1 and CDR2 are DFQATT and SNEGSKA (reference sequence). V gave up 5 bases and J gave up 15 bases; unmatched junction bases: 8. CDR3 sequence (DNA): TGCAGTGCTTCATGGTGGGACAGGGTGTTCTTC. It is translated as CSASWWDRVFF.